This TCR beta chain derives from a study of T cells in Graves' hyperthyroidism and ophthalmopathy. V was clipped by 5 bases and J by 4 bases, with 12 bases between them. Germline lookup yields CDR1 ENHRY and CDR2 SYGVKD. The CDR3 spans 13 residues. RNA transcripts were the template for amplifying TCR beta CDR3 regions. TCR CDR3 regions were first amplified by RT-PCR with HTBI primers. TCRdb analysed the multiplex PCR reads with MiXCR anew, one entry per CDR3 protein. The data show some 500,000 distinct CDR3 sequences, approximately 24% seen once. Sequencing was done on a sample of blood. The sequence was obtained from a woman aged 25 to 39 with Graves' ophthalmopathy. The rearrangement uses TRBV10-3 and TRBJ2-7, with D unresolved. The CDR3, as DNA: TGTGCCATCAGTTCCGGAGTAGGTTACGAGCAGTACTTC. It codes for CAISSGVGYEQYF.